This is a list of T cell receptor beta chains from one sample in a study of cytomegalovirus exposure and HLA in healthy donors. The method was immunoSEQ multiplex PCR; TCRdb's version includes in-frame clones alone and lacks a portion of them. The table shows 150,000 to 200,000 clones, with 76% occurring only once. Sample: PBMCs. These receptors were obtained from a female donor in good health and CMV-seronegative. Each CDR3 is given with its conserved first and last residue. A D gene is named only where the DNA matches it firmly. Some rows have no size entry. The others give once, few or many, or a class for an expanded clone.

clone_size j_call v_call d_call cdr3_aa cdr3_nt
. TRBJ1-2 TRBV6-5 TRBD1 CASSQDRGSFYGYTF TGTGCCAGCAGTCAGGACAGGGGGAGTTTCTATGGCTACACCTTC
. TRBJ2-7 TRBV28 . CASSIGTWGSYEQYF TGTGCCAGCAGTATCGGGACTTGGGGGTCTTACGAGCAGTACTTC
few TRBJ2-1 TRBV10-3 TRBD2 CAISAWRENEQFF TGTGCCATCAGTGCCTGGCGGGAGAATGAGCAGTTCTTC
. TRBJ2-2 TRBV11-2 . CASSVSRVRVPGELFF TGTGCCAGCAGCGTCTCTAGAGTCCGAGTTCCCGGGGAGCTGTTTTTT
. TRBJ2-1 TRBV4-3 TRBD2 CASRKSGGNEQFF TGCGCCAGCAGGAAAAGCGGGGGGAATGAGCAGTTCTTC
. TRBJ2-7 TRBV9 TRBD2 CASSSGGLSRYEQYF TGTGCCAGCAGTAGCGGGGGGTTGTCTCGATACGAGCAGTACTTC
. TRBJ1-2 TRBV7-3 . CASSTSTGGAGYTF TGTGCCAGCAGCACATCAACCGGGGGGGCTGGCTACACCTTC
. TRBJ2-7 TRBV4-3 TRBD2 CASSPYSGSSYEQYF TGCGCCAGCAGCCCCTATAGCGGGAGTAGTTACGAGCAGTACTTC
. TRBJ2-3 TRBV6-5 TRBD2 CASSPRGGSTDTQYF TGTGCCAGCAGTCCTCGGGGGGGCAGCACAGATACGCAGTATTTT
. TRBJ1-2 TRBV10-3 . CAISESIGSGYTF TGTGCCATCAGTGAGTCAATCGGGAGCGGCTACACCTTC
. TRBJ2-1 TRBV6-4 TRBD2 CASSRLSGRANEQFF TGTGCCAGCAGTCGACTAAGCGGGAGGGCCAATGAGCAGTTCTTC
. TRBJ1-6 TRBV19 . CASSNPRARGSPLHF TGTGCCAGTAGTAATCCCAGGGCAAGGGGTTCACCCCTCCACTTT
. TRBJ1-3 TRBV7-6 . CASSPGKQGQDSGNTIYF TGTGCCAGCAGCCCGGGGAAACAGGGACAAGACTCTGGAAACACCATATATTTT
. TRBJ1-2 TRBV5-1 . CASSPGRGGYGYTF TGCGCCAGCAGCCCCGGACGGGGGGGCTATGGCTACACCTTC
. TRBJ1-2 TRBV4-1 . CASSQEQLNYGYTF TGCGCCAGCAGCCAAGAACAGTTAAACTATGGCTACACCTTC
. TRBJ1-5 TRBV10-3 TRBD1 CAISDRQGDQPQHF TGTGCCATCAGTGATCGACAGGGTGATCAGCCCCAGCATTTT
. TRBJ2-3 TRBV5-1 TRBD2 CASSPTSGVVTDTQYF TGCGCCAGCAGCCCGACTAGCGGTGTTGTCACAGATACGCAGTATTTT
. TRBJ2-3 TRBV25-1 TRBD1 CASSATGSDTQYF TGTGCCAGCAGTGCGACAGGGTCGGATACGCAGTATTTT
few TRBJ2-7 TRBV11-1 TRBD1 CASSLAGTGFYEQYF TGTGCCAGCAGCTTAGCCGGGACAGGGTTCTACGAGCAGTACTTC
. TRBJ1-2 TRBV10-3 . CAISARDYGYTF TGTGCCATCAGCGCTCGGGACTATGGCTACACCTTC
. TRBJ2-1 TRBV11-3 . CASSLGNEQFF TGTGCCAGCAGCCTCGGTAATGAGCAGTTCTTC
. TRBJ2-1 TRBV6-1 TRBD1 CASSEVPGGTYNEQFF TGTGCCAGCAGTGAAGTCCCAGGGGGTACCTACAATGAGCAGTTCTTC